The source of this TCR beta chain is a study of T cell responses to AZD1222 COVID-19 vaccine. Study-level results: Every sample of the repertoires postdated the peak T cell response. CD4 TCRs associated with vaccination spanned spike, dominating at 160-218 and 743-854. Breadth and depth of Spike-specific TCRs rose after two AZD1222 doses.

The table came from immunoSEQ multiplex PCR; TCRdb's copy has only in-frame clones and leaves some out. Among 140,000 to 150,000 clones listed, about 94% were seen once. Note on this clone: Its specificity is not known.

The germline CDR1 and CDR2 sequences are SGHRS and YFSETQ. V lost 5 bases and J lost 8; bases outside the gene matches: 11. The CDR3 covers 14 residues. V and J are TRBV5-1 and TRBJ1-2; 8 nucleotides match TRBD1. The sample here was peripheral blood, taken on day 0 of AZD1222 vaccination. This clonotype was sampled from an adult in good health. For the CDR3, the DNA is TGCGCCAGCAGACCCAGGACAGGGATTAGAGGCTACACCTTC. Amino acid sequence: CASRPRTGIRGYTF.